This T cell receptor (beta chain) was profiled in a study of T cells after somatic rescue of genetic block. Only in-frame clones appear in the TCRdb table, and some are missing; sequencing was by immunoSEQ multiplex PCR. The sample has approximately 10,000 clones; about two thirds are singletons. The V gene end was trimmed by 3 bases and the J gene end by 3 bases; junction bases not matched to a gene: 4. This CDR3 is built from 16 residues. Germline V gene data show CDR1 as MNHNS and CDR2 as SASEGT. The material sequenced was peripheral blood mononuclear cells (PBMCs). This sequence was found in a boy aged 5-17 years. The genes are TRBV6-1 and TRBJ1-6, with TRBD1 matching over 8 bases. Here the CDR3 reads CASSDTGGFYNSPLHF. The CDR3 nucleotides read TGTGCCAGCAGTGATACAGGGGGTTTCTATAATTCACCCCTCCACTTT.